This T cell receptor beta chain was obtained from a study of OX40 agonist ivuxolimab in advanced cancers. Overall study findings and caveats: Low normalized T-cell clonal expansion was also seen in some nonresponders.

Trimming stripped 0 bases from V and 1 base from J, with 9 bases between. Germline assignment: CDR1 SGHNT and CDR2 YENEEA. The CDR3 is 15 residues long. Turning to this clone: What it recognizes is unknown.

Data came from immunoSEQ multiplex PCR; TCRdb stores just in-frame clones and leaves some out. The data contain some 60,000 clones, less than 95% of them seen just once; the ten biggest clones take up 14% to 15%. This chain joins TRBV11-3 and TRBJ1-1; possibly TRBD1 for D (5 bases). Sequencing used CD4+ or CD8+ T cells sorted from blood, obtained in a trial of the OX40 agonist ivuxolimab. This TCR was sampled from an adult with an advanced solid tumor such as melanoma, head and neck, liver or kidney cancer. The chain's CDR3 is CASSLDLTANTEAFF. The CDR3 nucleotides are TGTGCCAGCAGCTTAGACCTGACAGCGAACACTGAAGCTTTCTTT.